The 10 T cell receptor beta chains listed next were all sequenced from one sample in a study of regulatory T cells in long-lasting Graves disease. Building of the TCR beta libraries involved iRepertoire HTBI primers and Arm-PCR of CDR3 regions. TCRdb re-called the multiplex PCR reads through MiXCR, storing one row per CDR3 protein. This table holds 350,000 to 500,000 distinct CDR3 sequences, about 21% found once. Time point denoted: persistent/refractory GD, antithyroid drugs over 5 years with positive TRAb. Scientists built the TCR library using RNA that was extracted from PBMCs. Sequencing was performed on peripheral blood mononuclear cells (PBMCs), taken when the disease was refractory, from a patient treated with antithyroid drugs. The receptors shown here come from a female donor with Graves disease.

V usage is TRBV19 and J usage is TRBJ2-5; the D is unclear. Trimming cost V 3 bases and J 4 bases, with 15 bases left between them. CDR3 length equals 15 residues. Germline values: CDR1 LNHDA, CDR2 SQIVND (reference sequence). CDR3 bases: TGTGCCAGTAGTATCGGCAGGTTAGGTGGAGAGACCCAGTACTTC. As protein: CASSIGRLGGETQYF.

V is TRBV28 and J is TRBJ2-3, with TRBD1 identical over 7 bases. The CDR3 consists of 15 residues. The V gene's germline CDR1 is MDHEN and CDR2 SYDVKM. The V gene end was trimmed by 1 base and the J gene end by 6 bases; junction bases not matched to a gene: 7. The CDR3 loop reads CASSLSSPRGDTQYF. The CDR3 region has the DNA TGTGCCAGCAGTTTATCTTCCCCCAGGGGGGATACGCAGTATTTT.

There are a few counts of this clonotype. The genes are TRBV10-3 and TRBJ1-5; D gene uncertain. Per germline, CDR1 ENHRY and CDR2 SYGVKD. This CDR3 comprises 15 residues. Trimming took 0 bases from V and 3 from J, leaving 9 bases between them. CDR3 nucleotides: TGTGCCATCAGTGAGTCATTAGAGACCAATCAGCCCCAGCATTTT. Its translation: CAISESLETNQPQHF.

This clonotype showed up many times. V and J are TRBV6-1 and TRBJ2-4; D may be TRBD2 (6 bases). V lost 4 bases to trimming and J lost 0 bases, with 13 bases between them. CDR3 size: 16 residues. CDR1 is MNHNS and CDR2 is SASEGT in the germline V gene. This chain's CDR3 is CASSGLSGTAKNIQYF. The CDR3 DNA reads TGTGCCAGCAGTGGACTTAGCGGAACAGCCAAAAACATTCAGTACTTC.

The table lists this clonotype with a few counts. The rearrangement uses TRBV10-2 and TRBJ2-5; possibly TRBD1 for D (7 bases). The length of the CDR3 is 12 residues. V dropped 11 bases and J dropped 4 bases, with 14 bases sitting between them. Germline lookup yields CDR1 WSHSY and CDR2 SAAADI. The chain's CDR3 is CAGGDRPETQYF. The DNA for the CDR3 is TGCGCCGGCGGGGACAGACCAGAGACCCAGTACTTC.

This clonotype occurred many times. The chain joins TRBV6-2 or TRBV6-3 to TRBJ1-2; no clear D. The CDR3 has 13 residues. Germline V gives CDR1 MNHEY, CDR2 SVGEGT. V was clipped by 5 bases and J by 2 bases, with 9 bases between them. CDR3 protein: CASSPDENYGYTF. DNA of the CDR3: TGTGCCAGCAGTCCTGACGAGAACTATGGCTACACCTTC.

The chain carries TRBV20-1 and TRBJ2-1; D not resolved. The CDR3 has 17 residues. Germline V CDR1 and CDR2: DFQATT, SNEGSKA (reference sequence). V lost 1 base, J lost 6 bases, and 22 bases lay in between. The CDR3 region is CSARVILVAVARNEQFF. In DNA form, the CDR3 reads TGCAGTGCTAGAGTAATATTAGTGGCAGTTGCTCGCAATGAGCAGTTCTTC.

Many counts were recorded for this clonotype. The chain uses TRBV12-3 or TRBV12-4 and TRBJ2-7; D is unresolved. Trimming took off 2 bases at V and 5 bases at J, with 10 bases between the two ends. The CDR3 runs to 13 residues. CDR3 in amino acids: CASSLRASHEQYF. The CDR3 DNA reads as TGTGCCAGCAGTTTAAGGGCGTCCCACGAGCAGTACTTC.

Many counts were recorded for this clonotype. This chain connects TRBV2 to TRBJ2-2; TRBD2 aligns across 8 bases. Germline loops: CDR1 SNHLY, CDR2 FYNNEI. The length of the CDR3 is 15 residues. J lost 4 bases, V lost 7 bases, and 8 bases had no gene match. The CDR3 DNA is TGTGCCAGCATTCATAGCGGGACCGGCACCGGGGAGCTGTTTTTT. It codes for CASIHSGTGTGELFF.

Only one count was recorded for this clonotype. The V gene is TRBV20-1, the J gene TRBJ1-5, with D hard to call. The CDR3 length is 14 residues. Germline V gene lookup returns CDR1 DFQATT and CDR2 SNEGSKA (reference sequence). Trimming pared 6 bases from V and 6 bases from J, leaving 18 bases between. The CDR3 DNA reads TGCAGTGCCTTCGACACGGACCAGTTTCAGCCCCAGCATTTT. It codes for CSAFDTDQFQPQHF.